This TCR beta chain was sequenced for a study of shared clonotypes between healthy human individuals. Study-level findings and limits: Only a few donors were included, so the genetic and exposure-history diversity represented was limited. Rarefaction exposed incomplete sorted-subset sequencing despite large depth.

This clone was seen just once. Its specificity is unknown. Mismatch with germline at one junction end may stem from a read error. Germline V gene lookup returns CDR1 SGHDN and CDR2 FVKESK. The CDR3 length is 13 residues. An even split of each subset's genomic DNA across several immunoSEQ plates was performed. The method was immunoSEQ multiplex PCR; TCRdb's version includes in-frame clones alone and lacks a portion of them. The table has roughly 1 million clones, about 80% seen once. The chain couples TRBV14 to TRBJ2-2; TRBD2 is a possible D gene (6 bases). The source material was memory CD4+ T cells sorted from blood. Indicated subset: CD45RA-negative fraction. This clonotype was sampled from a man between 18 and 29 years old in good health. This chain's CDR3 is CASSQAPIGGLFF. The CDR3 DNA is TGTGCCAGCAGCCAAGCCCCCATCGGGGGGCTGTTTTTT.